This T cell receptor beta chain was identified during a study of low-dose radiotherapy and immunotherapy resistance in tumors. As for the study in general: The patients were given nivolumab 240 mg every two weeks and ipilimumab 1 mg/kg every six weeks, through an intravenous route.

The V gene lost 4 bases and the J gene lost 5 bases, with 12 bases spanning the gap. The CDR3 covers 14 residues. Germline V CDR1 and CDR2: SGHTS, YDEGEE. This clonotype was detected once. Primers targeting TRAV and TRBV primed first-strand cDNA, covering alpha and beta chains. PCR amplification of the TCRs was performed with Phusion for 20 PCR cycles, and it relied on a constant-region primer together with a V-primer adapter. TCRdb reprocessed the reads with MiXCR, giving one entry per CDR3 protein. Of roughly 54,000 distinct CDR3 sequences in the sample, approximately 25% were seen once. As for time point: before trial treatment. Every donor was treated with nivolumab, ipilimumab, aspirin, low-dose cyclophosphamide and also low-dose radiotherapy.

Material: PBMCs, obtained before treatment. The J gene is TRBJ1-4, the V gene TRBV5-8; D is possibly TRBD1 (5 bases). This TCR was recovered from a male donor with prostate cancer. The CDR3 spells CASSPGRLNEKLFF. CDR3 bases: TGTGCCAGCAGCCCGGGACGGCTGAATGAAAAACTGTTTTTT.